These T cell receptor beta chains were read from a single sample in a study of control samples from healthy donors and cancer patients. TCRdb keeps only in-frame clones here, not all; method: immunoSEQ multiplex PCR. The sample contains 110,000 or so clones, more than 85% of which appear only once. The sample comprised blood. The receptors here all came from a woman between 50 and 59 years old in good health. Both conserved end residues are part of each CDR3. A D gene is named only where the DNA matches it firmly.

j_call: TRBJ2-7
v_call: TRBV7-2
d_call: .
cdr3_aa: CASSWGYEQYF

j_call: TRBJ1-3
v_call: TRBV27
d_call: TRBD1
cdr3_aa: CASSRQGSYWSGNTIYF

j_call: TRBJ1-3
v_call: TRBV6-5
d_call: .
cdr3_aa: CAGASGRLRGNTIYF

j_call: TRBJ2-1
v_call: TRBV7-3
d_call: TRBD1
cdr3_aa: CASSPAGTDFFLGQFF

j_call: TRBJ2-2
v_call: TRBV7-3
d_call: .
cdr3_aa: CASSLRLGTGELFF

j_call: TRBJ2-7
v_call: TRBV30
d_call: TRBD1
cdr3_aa: CAWGGRDRGTYEQYF

j_call: TRBJ2-1
v_call: TRBV5-4
d_call: TRBD1
cdr3_aa: CASSNRDRGLYNDEQFF

j_call: TRBJ1-5
v_call: TRBV7-2
d_call: .
cdr3_aa: CASSLASQGKQPQHF

j_call: TRBJ2-2
v_call: TRBV24-1
d_call: TRBD2
cdr3_aa: CATSDFGSGRAWSTGELFF

j_call: TRBJ2-2
v_call: TRBV7-8
d_call: TRBD2
cdr3_aa: CASSARLAGGPNTGELFF

j_call: TRBJ2-3
v_call: TRBV19
d_call: .
cdr3_aa: CASREAQGLTDTQYF

j_call: TRBJ1-1
v_call: TRBV10-1
d_call: TRBD1
cdr3_aa: CASSKQGWTEAFF

j_call: TRBJ1-3
v_call: TRBV7-8
d_call: TRBD1
cdr3_aa: CASSFYVGQGPGNTIYF

j_call: TRBJ2-2
v_call: TRBV5-1
d_call: TRBD1
cdr3_aa: CASRLGQTNTGELFF

j_call: TRBJ2-1
v_call: TRBV27
d_call: TRBD2
cdr3_aa: CASPLAGYNEQFF

j_call: TRBJ2-3
v_call: TRBV7-9
d_call: TRBD2
cdr3_aa: CASSRPGLAGGPDTQYF

j_call: TRBJ2-3
v_call: TRBV5-1
d_call: .
cdr3_aa: CASSLRVTDTQYF

j_call: TRBJ1-4
v_call: TRBV14
d_call: .
cdr3_aa: CASSQGQSSGEKLFF

j_call: TRBJ1-1
v_call: TRBV30
d_call: .
cdr3_aa: CAWSVGQSKLDTEAFF

j_call: TRBJ2-4
v_call: TRBV6-2/TRBV6-3
d_call: .
cdr3_aa: CASSLNEQGRLDIQYF

j_call: TRBJ2-4
v_call: TRBV5-6
d_call: TRBD2
cdr3_aa: CASRGGGGSIQYF

j_call: TRBJ1-4
v_call: TRBV30
d_call: .
cdr3_aa: CACQNLNEKLFF

j_call: TRBJ1-1
v_call: TRBV6-1
d_call: .
cdr3_aa: CASSESLQFWKSEFEAFF

j_call: TRBJ2-5
v_call: TRBV30
d_call: TRBD1
cdr3_aa: CAWSLGQEQETQYF

j_call: TRBJ2-4
v_call: TRBV19
d_call: .
cdr3_aa: CASQTAALAKNIQYF

j_call: TRBJ2-4
v_call: TRBV4-1
d_call: .
cdr3_aa: CASSQDWIAPDRPIQYF

j_call: TRBJ2-3
v_call: TRBV13
d_call: TRBD1
cdr3_aa: CASSPRTGTTDTQYF

j_call: TRBJ2-2
v_call: TRBV9
d_call: TRBD2
cdr3_aa: CASSVEKRDLLTYTGELFF

j_call: TRBJ1-1
v_call: TRBV10-3
d_call: .
cdr3_aa: CAISDIGGNTEAFF

j_call: TRBJ1-1
v_call: TRBV6-5
d_call: .
cdr3_aa: CASSYQDLNTEAFF

j_call: TRBJ2-3
v_call: TRBV3-1/TRBV3-2
d_call: .
cdr3_aa: CASSQGPDTQYF

j_call: TRBJ1-5
v_call: TRBV6-5
d_call: .
cdr3_aa: CASSYSGTQGNQPQHF

j_call: TRBJ2-5
v_call: TRBV2
d_call: .
cdr3_aa: CASTTEETQYF

j_call: TRBJ1-2
v_call: TRBV5-1
d_call: .
cdr3_aa: CASKMSGSGYGYTF

j_call: TRBJ2-1
v_call: TRBV29-1
d_call: .
cdr3_aa: CSVALPNEQFF

j_call: TRBJ2-1
v_call: TRBV27
d_call: TRBD1
cdr3_aa: CASSWTGSYNEQFF

j_call: TRBJ2-3
v_call: TRBV7-9
d_call: TRBD2
cdr3_aa: CASSPRRGAMVDTQYF

j_call: TRBJ1-2
v_call: TRBV18
d_call: .
cdr3_aa: CASSPPTGSLYGYTF

j_call: TRBJ2-2
v_call: TRBV19
d_call: TRBD2
cdr3_aa: CASSSRLAGSGELFF

j_call: TRBJ2-3
v_call: TRBV19
d_call: TRBD2
cdr3_aa: CASSIHSGGPTDTQYF

j_call: TRBJ1-2
v_call: TRBV5-1
d_call: TRBD1
cdr3_aa: CASSLNPGQGSSNYGYTF

j_call: TRBJ2-3
v_call: TRBV18
d_call: .
cdr3_aa: CASSPGAGGTDTQYF

j_call: TRBJ1-2
v_call: TRBV7-2
d_call: .
cdr3_aa: CASSLGQPNYGYTF

j_call: TRBJ1-2
v_call: TRBV13
d_call: .
cdr3_aa: CASSSWVMGRRGYTF

j_call: TRBJ1-2
v_call: TRBV5-1
d_call: .
cdr3_aa: CASRKQVNYGYTF

j_call: TRBJ1-3
v_call: TRBV2
d_call: .
cdr3_aa: CASSPGPPGTGNTIYF

j_call: TRBJ2-2
v_call: TRBV12-3/TRBV12-4
d_call: .
cdr3_aa: CASSLAKVGELFF

j_call: TRBJ2-3
v_call: TRBV7-8
d_call: TRBD1
cdr3_aa: CASSLAGTGSDTQYF

j_call: TRBJ2-1
v_call: TRBV15
d_call: TRBD2
cdr3_aa: CATSRDVTSGRYYEQFF